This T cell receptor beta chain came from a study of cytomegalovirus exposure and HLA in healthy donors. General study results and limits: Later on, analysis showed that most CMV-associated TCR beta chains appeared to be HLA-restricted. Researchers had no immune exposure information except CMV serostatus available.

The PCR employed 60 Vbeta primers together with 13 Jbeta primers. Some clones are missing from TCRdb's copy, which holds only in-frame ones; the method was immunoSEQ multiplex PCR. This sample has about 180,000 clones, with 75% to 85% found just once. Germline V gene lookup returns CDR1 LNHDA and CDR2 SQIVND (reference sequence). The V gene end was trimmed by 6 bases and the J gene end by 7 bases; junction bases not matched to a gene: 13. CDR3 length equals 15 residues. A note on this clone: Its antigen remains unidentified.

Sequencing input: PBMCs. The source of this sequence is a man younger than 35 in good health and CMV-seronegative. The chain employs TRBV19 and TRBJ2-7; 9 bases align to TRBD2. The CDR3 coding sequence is TGTGCCAGTAGGCCGAGCGGGAGGACCAGTGGAGAGCAGTACTTC. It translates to CASRPSGRTSGEQYF.